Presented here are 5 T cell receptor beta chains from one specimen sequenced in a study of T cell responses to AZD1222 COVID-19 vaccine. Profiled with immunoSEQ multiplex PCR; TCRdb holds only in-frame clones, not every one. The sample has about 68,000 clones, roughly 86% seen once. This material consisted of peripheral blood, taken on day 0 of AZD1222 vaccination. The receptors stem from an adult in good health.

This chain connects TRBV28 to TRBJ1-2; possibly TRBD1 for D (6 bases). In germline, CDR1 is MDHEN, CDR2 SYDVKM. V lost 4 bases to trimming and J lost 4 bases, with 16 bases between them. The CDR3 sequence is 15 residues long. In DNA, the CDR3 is TGTGCCAGCAGTTCTGGGGGGGCGTCGGGCTATGGCTACACCTTC. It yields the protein CASSSGGASGYGYTF.

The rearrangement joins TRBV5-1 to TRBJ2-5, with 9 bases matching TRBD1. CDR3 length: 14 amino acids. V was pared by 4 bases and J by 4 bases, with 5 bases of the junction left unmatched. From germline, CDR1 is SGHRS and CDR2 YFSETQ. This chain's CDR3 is CASSTKTGGETQYF. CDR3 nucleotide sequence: TGCGCCAGCAGCACCAAGACAGGGGGAGAGACCCAGTACTTC. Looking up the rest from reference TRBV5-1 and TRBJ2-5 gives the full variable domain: KAGVTQTPRYLIKTRGQQVTLSCSPISGHRSVSWYQQTPGQGLQFLFEYFSETQRNKGNFPGRFSGRQFSNSRSEMNVSTLELGDSALYLCASSTKTGGETQYFGPGTRLLVL.

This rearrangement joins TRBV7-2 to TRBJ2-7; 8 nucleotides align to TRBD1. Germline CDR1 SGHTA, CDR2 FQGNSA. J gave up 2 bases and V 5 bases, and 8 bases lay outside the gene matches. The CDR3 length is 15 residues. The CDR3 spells CASSHGQGLAYEQYF. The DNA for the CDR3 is TGTGCCAGCAGCCACGGACAGGGCCTGGCCTACGAGCAGTACTTC.

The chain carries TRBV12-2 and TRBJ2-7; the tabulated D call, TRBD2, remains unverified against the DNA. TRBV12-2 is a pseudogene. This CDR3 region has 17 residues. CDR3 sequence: CASRLALDPSCSYEQYF. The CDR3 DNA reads TGTGCAAGTCGCTTAGCCTTAGACCCTAGCTGCTCCTACGAGCAGTACTTC.

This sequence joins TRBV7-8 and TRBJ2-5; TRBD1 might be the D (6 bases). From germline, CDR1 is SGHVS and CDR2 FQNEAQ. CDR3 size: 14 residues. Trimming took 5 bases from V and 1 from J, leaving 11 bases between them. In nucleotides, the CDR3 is TGTGCCAGCAGCCCCGGACAGTTCCAAGAGACCCAGTACTTC. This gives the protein CASSPGQFQETQYF.